This TCR beta chain was profiled in a study of PD-1 blockade in classical Hodgkin lymphoma. A note on this clone: What it binds is unknown.

Germline V gives CDR1 SGHTA, CDR2 FQGNSA. V was shortened by 5 bases and J by 8 bases, with 10 bases between the two germline ends. The CDR3 runs to 11 residues. Noted time point: cycle 4 day 1 (C4D1), after 6 weeks of nivolumab. In every patient, relapse followed autologous stem cell transplantation, while exposure to brentuximab vedotin differed. Best responses included complete response and partial response; otherwise, the best response was progressive disease. The table came from immunoSEQ multiplex PCR; TCRdb's copy has only in-frame clones and leaves some out. Among over 70,000 clones listed, 90% were seen once. Points from the study as a whole: Those achieving complete response showed baseline diversity like newly diagnosed patients. After ASCT, patients who started nivolumab under 1 year later were excluded.

This TCR derives from a human donor with classical Hodgkin lymphoma. The chain employs TRBV7-2 and TRBJ2-7, with D maybe TRBD1 (6 bases). The specimen was peripheral blood mononuclear cells (PBMCs), collected before the fourth cycle of nivolumab. DNA of the CDR3: TGTGCCAGCAGCCACAGGGAACAGCAGTACTTC. This translates into CASSHREQQYF.